This T cell receptor (beta chain) was retrieved from a study of cytomegalovirus exposure and HLA in healthy donors. Per the germline V gene, CDR1 is MDHEN and CDR2 is SYDVKM. This CDR3 has 14 amino acids. The V end was cut by 4 bases, the J end by 0 bases, with 10 bases between. Assay used: immunoSEQ multiplex PCR; TCRdb lists only in-frame clones, some missing. Among 200,000 or so clones listed, 84% were seen once. The receptor's source is a woman aged 25 to 45 in good health and CMV-seropositive. The sample consisted of PBMCs. The chain employs TRBV28 and TRBJ2-7; the D gene is possibly TRBD2 (6 bases). The CDR3 DNA follows: TGTGCCAGCAGTTCTCCCGGGAGCTCCTACGAGCAGTACTTC. Protein sequence: CASSSPGSSYEQYF. The entire variable domain, with the rest obtained from reference TRBV28 and TRBJ2-7, is as follows: DVKVTQSSRYLVKRTGEKVFLECVQDMDHENMFWYRQDPGLGLRLIYFSYDVKMKEKGDIPEGYSVSREKKERFSLILESASTNQTSMYLCASSSPGSSYEQYFGPGTRLTVT.